This T cell receptor (beta chain) is drawn from a study of OX40 agonist ivuxolimab in advanced cancers. Germline V gene sequence: CDR1 SEHNR, CDR2 FQNEAQ (reference sequence). V shed 5 bases and J 7 bases; nucleotides not matched to a gene: 18. This CDR3 spans 19 amino acids. Some clones are missing from TCRdb's copy, which holds only in-frame ones; the method was immunoSEQ multiplex PCR. The sample records tens of thousands of clones, around 93% being singletons. The specimen was CD4+ or CD8+ T cells sorted from blood, collected in a trial of the OX40 agonist ivuxolimab. The gene calls are TRBV7-9 and TRBJ1-4, with 11 nucleotides matching TRBD1. The TCR comes from an adult with an advanced solid tumor such as melanoma, head and neck, liver or kidney cancer. CDR3 sequence reads: CASSATDWGQGGLFEKLFF. The CDR3 DNA reads TGTGCCAGCAGCGCGACTGACTGGGGACAGGGGGGGCTATTTGAAAAACTGTTTTTT.